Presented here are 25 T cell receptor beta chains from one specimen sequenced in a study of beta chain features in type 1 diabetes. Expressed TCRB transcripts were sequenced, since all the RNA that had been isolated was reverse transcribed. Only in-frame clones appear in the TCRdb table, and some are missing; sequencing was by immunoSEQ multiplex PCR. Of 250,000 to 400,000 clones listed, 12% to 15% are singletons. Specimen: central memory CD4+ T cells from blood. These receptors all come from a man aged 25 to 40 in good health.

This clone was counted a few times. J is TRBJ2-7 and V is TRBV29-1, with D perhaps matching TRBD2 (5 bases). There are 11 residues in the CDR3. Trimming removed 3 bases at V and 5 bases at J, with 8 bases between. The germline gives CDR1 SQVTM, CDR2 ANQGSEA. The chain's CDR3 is CSVDQRDEQYV. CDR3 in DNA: TGCAGCGTTGATCAGAGGGACGAGCAGTACGTC.

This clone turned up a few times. This CDR3 is CASSLPPSGLAGSSYEQYF. In DNA form, the CDR3 reads TGTGCCAGCAGCTTACCCCCCTCCGGACTAGCGGGGTCTTCCTACGAGCAGTACTTC. The chain carries TRBV5-6 and TRBJ2-7; TRBD2 aligns across 12 bases. The CDR3 consists of 19 residues. CDR1 is SGHDT, CDR2 YYEEEE, per germline. The trim removed 2 bases at V and 1 base at J, leaving 13 bases unmatched. Drawing the rest from reference TRBV5-6 and TRBJ2-7, the complete variable domain is DAGVTQSPTHLIKTRGQQVTLRCSPKSGHDTVSWYQQALGQGPQFIFQYYEEEERQRGNFPDRFSGHQFPNYSSELNVNALLLGDSALYLCASSLPPSGLAGSSYEQYFGPGTRLTVT.

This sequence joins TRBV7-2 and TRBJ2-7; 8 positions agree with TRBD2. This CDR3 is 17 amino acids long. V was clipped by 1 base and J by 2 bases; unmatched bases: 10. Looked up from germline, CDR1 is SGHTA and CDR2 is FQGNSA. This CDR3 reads CASSLGGSDGRAYEQYV. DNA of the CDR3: TGTGCCAGCAGCTTAGGGGGTTCGGACGGGAGGGCCTACGAGCAGTACGTC.

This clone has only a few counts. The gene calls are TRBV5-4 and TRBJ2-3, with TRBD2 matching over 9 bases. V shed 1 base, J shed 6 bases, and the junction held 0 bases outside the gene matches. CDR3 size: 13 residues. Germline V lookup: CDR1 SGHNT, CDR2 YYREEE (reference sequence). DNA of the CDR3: TGTGCCAGCAGCTTGACTAGCGGGGATACGCAGTATTTT. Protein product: CASSLTSGDTQYF.

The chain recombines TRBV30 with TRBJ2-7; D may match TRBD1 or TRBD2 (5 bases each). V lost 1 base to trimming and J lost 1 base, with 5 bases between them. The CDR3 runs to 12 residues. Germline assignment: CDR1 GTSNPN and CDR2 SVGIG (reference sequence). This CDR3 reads CAWSGGSYEQYV. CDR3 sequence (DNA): TGTGCCTGGAGTGGGGGGTCCTACGAGCAGTACGTC.

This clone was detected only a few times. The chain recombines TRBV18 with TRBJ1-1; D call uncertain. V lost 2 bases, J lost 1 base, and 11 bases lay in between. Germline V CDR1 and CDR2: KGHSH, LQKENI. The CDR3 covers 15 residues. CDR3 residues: CASSPWEVTNTEAFF. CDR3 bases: TGTGCCAGCTCACCATGGGAGGTCACGAACACTGAAGCTTTCTTT.

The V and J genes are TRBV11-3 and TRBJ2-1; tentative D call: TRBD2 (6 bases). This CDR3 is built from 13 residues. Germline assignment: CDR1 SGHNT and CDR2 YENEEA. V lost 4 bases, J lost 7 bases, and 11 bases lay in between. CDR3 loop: CASSSGDSNEQFF. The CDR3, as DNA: TGTGCCAGCAGCTCGGGGGATTCAAATGAGCAGTTCTTC.

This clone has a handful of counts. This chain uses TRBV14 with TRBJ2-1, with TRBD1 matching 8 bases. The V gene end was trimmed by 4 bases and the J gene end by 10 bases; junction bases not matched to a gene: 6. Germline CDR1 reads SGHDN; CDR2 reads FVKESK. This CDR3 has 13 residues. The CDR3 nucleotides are TGTGCCAGCAGCCGCTACGACAGGGGAGAGCAGTTCTTC. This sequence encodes CASSRYDRGEQFF.

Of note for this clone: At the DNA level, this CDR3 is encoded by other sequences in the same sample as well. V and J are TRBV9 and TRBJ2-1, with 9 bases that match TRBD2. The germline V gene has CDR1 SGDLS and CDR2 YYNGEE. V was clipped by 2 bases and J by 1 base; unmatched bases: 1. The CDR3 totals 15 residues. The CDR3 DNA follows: TGTGCCAGCAGCGTCGGACTAGCGTCCTACAATGAGCAGTTCTTC. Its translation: CASSVGLASYNEQFF.

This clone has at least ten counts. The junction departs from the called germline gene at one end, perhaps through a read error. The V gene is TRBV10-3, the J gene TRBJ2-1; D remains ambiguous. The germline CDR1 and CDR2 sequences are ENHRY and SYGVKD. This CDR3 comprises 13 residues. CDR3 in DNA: TGTGCCAGCAGTTCCCGGCATAACAATGAGCAGTTCTTC. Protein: CASSSRHNNEQFF.

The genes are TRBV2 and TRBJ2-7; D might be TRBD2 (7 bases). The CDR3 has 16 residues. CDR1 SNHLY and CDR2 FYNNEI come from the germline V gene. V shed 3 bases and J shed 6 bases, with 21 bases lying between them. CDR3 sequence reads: CASSEGGRTMALEQYF. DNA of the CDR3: TGTGCCAGCAGTGAGGGGGGGCGTACAATGGCCCTCGAGCAGTACTTC.

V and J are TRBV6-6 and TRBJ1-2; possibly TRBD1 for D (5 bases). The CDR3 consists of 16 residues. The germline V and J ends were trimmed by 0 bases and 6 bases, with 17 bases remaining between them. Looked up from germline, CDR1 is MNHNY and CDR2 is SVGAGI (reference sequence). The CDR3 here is CASSYSSGREGNGYTF. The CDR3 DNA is TGTGCCAGCAGTTACTCGAGTGGCAGGGAGGGAAATGGCTACACCTTC.

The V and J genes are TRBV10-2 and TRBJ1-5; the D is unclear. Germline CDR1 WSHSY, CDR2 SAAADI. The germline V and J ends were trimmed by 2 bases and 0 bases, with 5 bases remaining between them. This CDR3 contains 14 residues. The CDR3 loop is CASSETHSNQPQHF. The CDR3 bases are TGCGCCAGCAGTGAGACCCATAGCAATCAGCCCCAGCATTTT.

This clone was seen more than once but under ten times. In DNA form, the CDR3 reads TGTGCCAGCAGCGTAGAGGGGGATTCCTACAATGAGCAGTTCTTC. It specifies CASSVEGDSYNEQFF. This rearrangement joins TRBV9 to TRBJ2-1, with a tentative D call TRBD1 (6 bases). V was trimmed by 0 bases and J by 1 base, leaving 8 bases between them. Germline V gene data show CDR1 as SGDLS and CDR2 as YYNGEE. CDR3 length: 15 residues. Together with reference TRBV9 and TRBJ2-1, the CDR3 gives the full variable domain: DSGVTQTPKHLITATGQRVTLRCSPRSGDLSVYWYQQSLDQGLQFLIQYYNGEERAKGNILERFSAQQFPDLHSELNLSSLELGDSALYFCASSVEGDSYNEQFFGPGTRLTVL.

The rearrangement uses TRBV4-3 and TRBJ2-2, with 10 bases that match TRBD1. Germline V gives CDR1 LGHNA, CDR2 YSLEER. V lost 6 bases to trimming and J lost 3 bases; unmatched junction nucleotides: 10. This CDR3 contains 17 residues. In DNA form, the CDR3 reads TGCGCCAGCAGTCACCAGAGACAGGGGGCGGACACCGGGGAGCTGTTTTTT. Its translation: CASSHQRQGADTGELFF.

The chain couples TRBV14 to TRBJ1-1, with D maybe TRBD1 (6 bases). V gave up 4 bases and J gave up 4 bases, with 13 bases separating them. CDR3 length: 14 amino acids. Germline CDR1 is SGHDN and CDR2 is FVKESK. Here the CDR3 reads CASSPNRAATEAFF. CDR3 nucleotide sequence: TGTGCCAGCAGCCCAAACAGGGCGGCCACTGAAGCTTTCTTT. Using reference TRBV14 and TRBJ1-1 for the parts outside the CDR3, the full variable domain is EAGVTQFPSHSVIEKGQTVTLRCDPISGHDNLYWYRRVMGKEIKFLLHFVKESKQDESGMPNNRFLAERTGGTYSTLKVQPAELEDSGVYFCASSPNRAATEAFFGQGTRLTVV.

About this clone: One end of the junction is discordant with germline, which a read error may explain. The CDR3 sequence is CAGRGAQSTDTQYF. For the CDR3, the DNA is TGTGCCGGCAGGGGGGCCCAAAGCACAGATACGCAGTATTTT. The J gene is TRBJ2-3, the V gene TRBV6-5, with D tentatively TRBD1 (7 bases). The CDR3 has 14 amino acids. The V gene's germline CDR1 is MNHEY and CDR2 SVGAGI.

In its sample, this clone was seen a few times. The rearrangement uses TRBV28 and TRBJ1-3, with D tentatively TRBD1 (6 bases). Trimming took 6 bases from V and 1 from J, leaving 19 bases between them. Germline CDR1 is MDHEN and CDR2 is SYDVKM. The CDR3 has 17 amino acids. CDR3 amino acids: CASRGRWGHPSGNTIYF. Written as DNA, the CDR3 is TGTGCCAGCAGGGGGCGTTGGGGACACCCGTCTGGAAACACCATATATTTT.

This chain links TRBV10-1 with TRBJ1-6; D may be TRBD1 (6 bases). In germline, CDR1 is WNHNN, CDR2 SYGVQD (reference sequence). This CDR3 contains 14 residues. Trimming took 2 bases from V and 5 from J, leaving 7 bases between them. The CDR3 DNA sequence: TGCGCCAGCAGTGAGACAGGGAATAATTCACCCCTCCACTTT. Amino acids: CASSETGNNSPLHF.

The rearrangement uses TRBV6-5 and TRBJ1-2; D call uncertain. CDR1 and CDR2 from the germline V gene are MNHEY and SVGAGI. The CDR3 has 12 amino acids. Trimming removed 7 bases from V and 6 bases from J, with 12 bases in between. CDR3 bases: TGTGCCAGCACCAAAGGGATAGATGGCTACACCTTC. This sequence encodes CASTKGIDGYTF.

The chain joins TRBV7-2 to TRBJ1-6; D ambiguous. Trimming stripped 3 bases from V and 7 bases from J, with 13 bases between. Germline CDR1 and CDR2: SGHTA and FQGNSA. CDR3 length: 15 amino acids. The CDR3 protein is CASSLIATANSPLHF. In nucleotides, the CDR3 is TGTGCCAGCAGCTTGATTGCCACGGCCAATTCACCCCTCCACTTT.

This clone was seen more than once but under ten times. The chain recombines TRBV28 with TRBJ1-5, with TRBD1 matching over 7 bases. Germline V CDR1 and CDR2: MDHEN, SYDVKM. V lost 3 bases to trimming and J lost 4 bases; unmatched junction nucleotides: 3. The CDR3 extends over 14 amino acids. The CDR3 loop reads CASSFRDRNQPQHF. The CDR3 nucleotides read TGTGCCAGCAGTTTCAGGGACAGAAATCAGCCCCAGCATTTT.

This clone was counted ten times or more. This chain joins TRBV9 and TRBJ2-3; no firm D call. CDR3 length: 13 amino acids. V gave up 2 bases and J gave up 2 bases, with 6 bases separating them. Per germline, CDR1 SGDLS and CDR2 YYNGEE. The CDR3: CASSVQITDTQYF. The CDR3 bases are TGTGCCAGCAGCGTCCAGATCACAGATACGCAGTATTTT. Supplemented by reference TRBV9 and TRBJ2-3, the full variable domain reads DSGVTQTPKHLITATGQRVTLRCSPRSGDLSVYWYQQSLDQGLQFLIQYYNGEERAKGNILERFSAQQFPDLHSELNLSSLELGDSALYFCASSVQITDTQYFGPGTRLTVL.

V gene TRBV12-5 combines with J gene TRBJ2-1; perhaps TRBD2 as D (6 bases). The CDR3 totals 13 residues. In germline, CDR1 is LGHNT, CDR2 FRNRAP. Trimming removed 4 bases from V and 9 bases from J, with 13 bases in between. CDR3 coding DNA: TGTGCTAGTGGTTGGAGGGCCGGGATTGAGCAGTTCTTC. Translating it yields CASGWRAGIEQFF.

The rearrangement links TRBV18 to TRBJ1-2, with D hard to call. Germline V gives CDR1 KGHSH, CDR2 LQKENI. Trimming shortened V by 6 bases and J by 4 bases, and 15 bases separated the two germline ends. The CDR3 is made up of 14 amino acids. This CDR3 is CASSPGGEGYGYTF. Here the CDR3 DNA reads TGTGCCAGCTCCCCCGGTGGGGAAGGCTATGGCTACACCTTC.